The 3 T cell receptor beta chains below were found in one sample sequenced in a study of Graves' ophthalmopathy and Graves' hyperthyroidism. The TCR beta CDR3 regions underwent amplification from RNA transcripts. First-round RT-PCR relied on HTBI primers, and a second-round multiplex PCR came next. MiXCR, applied by TCRdb to the multiplex PCR reads, yields one record per CDR3 protein. Of around 660,000 distinct CDR3 sequences listed, about 38% are singletons. Sequencing used peripheral blood. The receptors come from an adult man with Graves' ophthalmopathy.

This clonotype has a count of ten or more. J is TRBJ1-1 and V is TRBV6-6, with 7 bases that match TRBD1. The ends lost 5 bases at V and 5 bases at J; junction bases unmatched: 8. CDR1 is MNHNY and CDR2 is SVGAGI in the germline V gene (reference sequence). The CDR3 is made up of 14 amino acids. In DNA, the CDR3 is TGTGCCAGCAGTCTCCCCAGGGGGTTGACTGAAGCTTTCTTT. Amino acid sequence: CASSLPRGLTEAFF.

The sample holds many counts of this clonotype. The junction does not match germline at one end; this may be a read error. This chain links TRBV24-1 with TRBJ1-1, with no clear D. This CDR3 has 8 residues. The V gene's germline CDR1 is KGHDR and CDR2 SFDVKD. CDR3 DNA sequence: TGTGCCCCCGGTAAGGGCCCCTTT. Translating gives CAPGKGPF.

This sequence joins TRBV24-1 and TRBJ1-3; TRBD1 agrees at 11 bases. CDR3 length equals 19 residues. The germline CDR1 and CDR2 sequences are KGHDR and SFDVKD. After removal of 5 bases from V and 0 bases from J, the junction contained 11 bases not matched to a gene. CDR3 sequence reads: CATSATAGTGGNSGNTIYF. Written as DNA, the CDR3 is TGTGCCACCAGTGCTACTGCCGGGACAGGGGGTAACTCTGGAAACACCATATATTTT.